These 5 T cell receptor beta chains came from one sample sequenced in a study of blood T cell repertoires in COVID-19. TCRdb keeps only in-frame clones here, not all; method: immunoSEQ multiplex PCR. Among almost 250,000 clones listed, around 89% were seen once. Material: PBMCs or T cells enriched from blood (not recorded which). These receptors originate from a woman aged 25 to 39 who had recovered from COVID-19.

The J gene is TRBJ1-2, the V gene TRBV29-1, with D maybe TRBD1 (5 bases). The germline V and J ends were trimmed by 0 bases and 5 bases, with 19 bases remaining between them. This CDR3 has 16 amino acids. The germline V gene encodes CDR1 SQVTM and CDR2 ANQGSEA. This chain's CDR3 is CSVEERSGSGEYGYTF. DNA of the CDR3: TGCAGCGTTGAAGAGAGGTCGGGGTCGGGGGAATATGGCTACACCTTC.

The chain is built from TRBV5-1 and TRBJ1-2; D not certain. Trimming removed 0 bases at V and 7 bases at J, with 13 bases between. CDR1 and CDR2 (germline): SGHRS, YFSETQ. This CDR3 has 14 residues. The CDR3 loop is CASSLGDSRVGYTF. The DNA for the CDR3 is TGCGCCAGCAGCTTGGGTGATTCACGGGTTGGCTACACCTTC.

The rearrangement joins TRBV19 to TRBJ2-3; TRBD2 aligns across 7 bases. This CDR3 region has 15 residues. V was clipped by 3 bases and J by 3 bases; unmatched bases: 6. Germline CDR1 is LNHDA and CDR2 is SQIVND (reference sequence). The CDR3 loop reads CASSIRGTTTDTQYF. CDR3 DNA: TGTGCCAGTAGTATCCGCGGGACTACAACAGATACGCAGTATTTT.

The V and J genes are TRBV18 and TRBJ2-1; 9 nucleotides agree with TRBD1. V lost 1 base to trimming and J lost 3 bases; unmatched junction nucleotides: 4. There are 16 residues in the CDR3. Germline V CDR1 and CDR2: KGHSH, LQKENI. This chain's CDR3 is CASSPQGQGIYNEQFF. Written as DNA, the CDR3 is TGTGCCAGCTCACCACAAGGACAGGGGATCTACAATGAGCAGTTCTTC.

In nucleotides, the CDR3 is TGTGCCACCAGTGACCCTAGACCGCAAGCGGGAATCACAGATACGCAGTATTTT. Protein product: CATSDPRPQAGITDTQYF. The chain uses TRBV24-1 and TRBJ2-3, with 7 bases matching TRBD2. The CDR3 loop spans 18 amino acids. Germline-derived CDR1 and CDR2 are KGHDR and SFDVKD. With V trimmed by 4 bases and J by 2 bases, 14 bases remained unmatched.